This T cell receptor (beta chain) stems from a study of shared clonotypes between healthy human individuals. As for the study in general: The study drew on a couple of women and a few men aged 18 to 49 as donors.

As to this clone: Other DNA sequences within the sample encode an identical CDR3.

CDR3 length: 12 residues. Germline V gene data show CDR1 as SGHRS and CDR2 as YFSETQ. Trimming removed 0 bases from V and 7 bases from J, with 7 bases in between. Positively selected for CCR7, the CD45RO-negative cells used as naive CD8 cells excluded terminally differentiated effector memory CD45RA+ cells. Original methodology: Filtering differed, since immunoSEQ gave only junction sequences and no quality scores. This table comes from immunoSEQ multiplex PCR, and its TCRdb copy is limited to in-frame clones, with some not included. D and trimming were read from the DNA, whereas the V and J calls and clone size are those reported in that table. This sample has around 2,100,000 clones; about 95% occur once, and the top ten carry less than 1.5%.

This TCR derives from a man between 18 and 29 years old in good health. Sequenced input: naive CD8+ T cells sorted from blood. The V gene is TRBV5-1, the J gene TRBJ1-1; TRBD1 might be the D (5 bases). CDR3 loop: CASSLAGIEAFF. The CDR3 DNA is TGCGCCAGCAGCTTGGCAGGGATTGAAGCTTTCTTT.